This section outlines one TCR beta chain sequence together with its context. Ages ranged from about 18 to 89 years, with residence in 24 US areas. A PCR-confirmed or clinician-diagnosed COVID-19 case had contacted exposed participants within 2 weeks of entry. The entry originates in a study of blood T cell repertoires in COVID-19. Turning to the study itself: Spain, Italy and the United States supplied samples that represented acute and convalescent COVID-19. The cDNA or gDNA used as material had been derived from T cells, B-cell-depleted T cells, or PBMCs.

With 6 bases clipped from V and 7 bases from J, the junction kept 9 bases outside the gene matches. The CDR3 loop spans 13 amino acids. Germline CDR1 SNHLY, CDR2 FYNNEI. Using immunoSEQ multiplex PCR, the repertoire was profiled, and TCRdb retains in-frame clones only, with some absent. Of 350,000 to 500,000 clones in the sample, roughly 84% were seen once. The specimen sequenced was PBMCs or T cells enriched from blood (not recorded which). This clonotype originated in a woman aged 18-30 years who had been exposed to COVID-19. V usage is TRBV2 and J usage is TRBJ2-7; 7 nucleotides align to TRBD1. The CDR3 DNA reads as TGTGCCAGCAGCCCAGGGACAGTTGAAGAGCAGTACTTC. This encodes CASSPGTVEEQYF.